This T cell receptor (beta chain) was documented in a study of Ad26.COV2.S vaccination and SARS-CoV-2 variants. Study-level information: Participants got Ad26.COV2.S intramuscularly, once or twice 56 days apart. Study-wide points: Non-spike TCR breadth did not differ much between vaccine and placebo recipients. Placebo recipients had lower spike-specific TCR breadth than vaccine recipients.

CDR3 length: 10 amino acids. V was shortened by 8 bases and J by 8 bases, with 7 bases between the two germline ends. The repertoire was sequenced with immunoSEQ multiplex PCR; TCRdb's copy has only in-frame clones and lacks some. The sample includes some 640,000 clones, around 89% of them seen just once. Treatment denoted: approximately 18 received Ad26.COV2.S at low or high dose, single or two shots; 5 received placebo; per-sample allocation not given. Samples analyzed were those drawn on day 63 after the first vaccine or placebo injection. Points on this clone: Its antigen is currently unknown.

Specimen: peripheral blood, collected in a trial of Ad26.COV2.S vaccine versus placebo. The chain is built from TRBV12-3 or TRBV12-4 and TRBJ2-1; D not resolved. The sequence was collected from a person between 18 and 65 years old who received the Ad26.COV2.S COVID-19 vaccine or a placebo. CDR3 region: CASSGHEQFF. The CDR3 DNA is TGTGCCAGCTCCGGCCATGAGCAGTTCTTC.